One and the same sample provided the 16 T cell receptor beta chains below, sequenced in a study of technical replicates of blood from a handful of donors. Generated by immunoSEQ multiplex PCR, the TCRdb table keeps only in-frame clones and is missing some. This table has roughly 60,000 clones, over 85% appearing once. Sequenced material: PBMCs. Receptors originate from a human donor in good health. Some clones in this sample may be carry-over from other donors' samples.

This rearrangement joins TRBV7-9 to TRBJ2-1; TRBD2 might be the D (5 bases). CDR3 size: 15 residues. CDR1 is SEHNR and CDR2 is FQNEAQ in the germline V gene (reference sequence). Trimming pared 6 bases from V and 6 bases from J, leaving 18 bases between. In nucleotides, the CDR3 is TGTGCCAGCAGTGTCGTCCTCGGGGAGTTCAATGAGCAGTTCTTC. Amino acids: CASSVVLGEFNEQFF.

This sequence joins TRBV6-5 and TRBJ2-7; 8 bases map to TRBD2. Germline loops: CDR1 MNHEY, CDR2 SVGAGI. The J segment lost 6 bases and the V segment lost 4 bases, leaving 11 bases of the junction unmatched. This CDR3 region has 15 residues. The CDR3 spells CASSSHGGGLGEQYF. In DNA form, the CDR3 reads TGTGCCAGCAGTTCTCACGGGGGGGGACTGGGCGAGCAGTACTTC.

The genes are TRBV4-1 and TRBJ2-2; the D gene is possibly TRBD2 (7 bases). V was shortened by 1 base and J by 6 bases, with 15 bases between the two germline ends. Germline loops: CDR1 MGHRA, CDR2 YSYEKL. The CDR3 has 16 residues. In DNA, the CDR3 is TGCGCCAGCAGCCAAGTGTTGCGGGGGCGAGCCGGGGAGCTGTTTTTT. Translating gives CASSQVLRGRAGELFF.

The chain employs TRBV4-3 and TRBJ2-1, with 11 bases that match TRBD2. The CDR3 consists of 18 residues. Germline V gives CDR1 LGHNA, CDR2 YSLEER. J gave up 6 bases and V 0 bases, and 10 bases lay outside the gene matches. CDR3: CASSQDLLAGGSGNEQFF. The CDR3 DNA sequence: TGCGCCAGCAGCCAAGATCTTCTAGCGGGGGGTAGCGGCAATGAGCAGTTCTTC.

The rearrangement uses TRBV7-2 and TRBJ2-7, with 11 bases that match TRBD2. Germline V gene lookup returns CDR1 SGHTA and CDR2 FQGNSA. V trimming: 5 bases; J trimming: 4 bases; junction bases outside the gene matches: 16. CDR3 length: 18 amino acids. CDR3 protein: CASSPSTRPSGRKYEQYF. The CDR3 coding sequence is TGTGCCAGCAGCCCCAGCACCCGGCCTAGCGGGAGGAAGTACGAGCAGTACTTC.

The chain recombines TRBV2 with TRBJ1-1, with 9 bases lining up with TRBD1. The CDR3 has 13 amino acids. The V segment lost 6 bases and the J segment 8 bases; nucleotides outside the gene matches: 7. Germline CDR1 SNHLY, CDR2 FYNNEI. The CDR3 is CASRGDRGVEAFF. For the CDR3, the DNA is TGTGCCAGCAGAGGTGACAGGGGGGTAGAAGCTTTCTTT. Using reference TRBV2 and TRBJ1-1 for the parts outside the CDR3, the full variable domain is EPEVTQTPSHQVTQMGQEVILRCVPISNHLYFYWYRQILGQKVEFLVSFYNNEISEKSEIFDDQFSVERPDGSNFTLKIRSTKLEDSAMYFCASRGDRGVEAFFGQGTRLTVV.

The rearrangement joins TRBV11-2 to TRBJ2-7; 7 nucleotides align to TRBD2. The germline CDR1 and CDR2 sequences are SGHAT and FQNNGV. V dropped 5 bases and J dropped 2; count of bases not matched to a gene: 9. CDR3 size: 15 residues. DNA for the CDR3: TGTGCCAGCAGCCCATCTCCGGGACTAACCTACGAGCAGTACTTC. Protein product: CASSPSPGLTYEQYF.

The chain is built from TRBV2 and TRBJ1-5, with 8 bases aligning to TRBD1. V lost 6 bases and J lost 4; bases outside the gene matches: 8. CDR3 length: 15 amino acids. The germline V gene encodes CDR1 SNHLY and CDR2 FYNNEI. This CDR3 reads CASRKTGEWNQPQHF. CDR3 nucleotides: TGTGCCAGCAGAAAGACAGGGGAGTGGAATCAGCCCCAGCATTTT.

This clone was detected a few times. The chain joins TRBV5-6 to TRBJ1-5; D uncertain. Germline-derived CDR1 and CDR2 are SGHDT and YYEEEE. CDR3 length: 13 residues. Trimming removed 4 bases from V and 2 bases from J, with 7 bases in between. Here the CDR3 DNA reads TGTGCCAGCAGCCCAGAAGGCAATCAGCCCCAGCATTTT. This codes for CASSPEGNQPQHF. The variable domain in full, completed from reference TRBV5-6 and TRBJ1-5, reads DAGVTQSPTHLIKTRGQQVTLRCSPKSGHDTVSWYQQALGQGPQFIFQYYEEEERQRGNFPDRFSGHQFPNYSSELNVNALLLGDSALYLCASSPEGNQPQHFGDGTRLSIL.

This rearrangement joins TRBV7-9 to TRBJ1-1, with TRBD1 as a possible D gene (6 bases). V was shortened by 5 bases and J by 0 bases, with 10 bases between the two germline ends. Looked up from germline, CDR1 is SEHNR and CDR2 is FQNEAQ (reference sequence). The CDR3 is made up of 14 amino acids. Here the CDR3 reads CASSPTGMNTEAFF. CDR3 sequence (DNA): TGTGCCAGCAGCCCGACAGGCATGAACACTGAAGCTTTCTTT.

The chain employs TRBV19 and TRBJ1-6, with 7 bases matching TRBD1. V was clipped by 6 bases and J by 6 bases; unmatched bases: 5. The CDR3 sequence is 14 residues long. Germline CDR1 is LNHDA and CDR2 is SQIVND (reference sequence). Written as DNA, the CDR3 is TGTGCCAGTAGCCTGACAGGGCTTAATTCACCCCTCCACTTT. It specifies CASSLTGLNSPLHF.

The chain uses TRBV19 and TRBJ2-1; D possibly corresponds to TRBD2 (5 bases). This CDR3 is 13 amino acids long. Germline CDR1 and CDR2: LNHDA and SQIVND (reference sequence). The ends were cut back, 3 bases at V and 7 bases at J, with 10 bases in the middle. The CDR3 protein is CASSIWRVNEQFF. The CDR3 bases are TGTGCCAGTAGTATCTGGCGGGTTAATGAGCAGTTCTTC.

This rearrangement joins TRBV7-3 to TRBJ1-6; 8 nucleotides match TRBD1. Trimming at V came to 6 bases and at J to 10 bases, leaving 11 bases not matched to a gene. This CDR3 is 15 amino acids long. CDR1 and CDR2 (germline): SGHTA, FQGTGA. The CDR3 region is CASRQRQGKASPLHF. Written as DNA, the CDR3 is TGTGCCAGCAGACAGAGACAGGGGAAAGCCTCACCCCTCCACTTT. The variable domain in full, completed from reference TRBV7-3 and TRBJ1-6, reads GAGVSQTPSNKVTEKGKYVELRCDPISGHTALYWYRQSLGQGPEFLIYFQGTGAADDSGLPNDRFFAVRPEGSVSTLKIQRTERGDSAVYLCASRQRQGKASPLHFGNGTRLTVT.

V usage is TRBV7-9 and J usage is TRBJ1-2; D gene unclear. V was cut by 1 base and J by 3 bases, with 12 bases left in between. The CDR3 has 15 residues. Germline values: CDR1 SEHNR, CDR2 FQNEAQ (reference sequence). CDR3 region: CASSLGTPPHYGYTF. As DNA, the CDR3 is TGTGCCAGCAGCTTAGGGACTCCTCCCCACTATGGCTACACCTTC.

The gene calls are TRBV4-2 and TRBJ2-5; 11 bases align to TRBD2. Germline CDR1 LGHNA, CDR2 YNFKEQ. J lost 5 bases, V lost 4 bases, and 6 bases had no gene match. This CDR3 region has 15 residues. For the CDR3, the DNA is TGTGCCAGCAGCCTACGACTAGCGGGGCTTGAGACCCAGTACTTC. Amino acids: CASSLRLAGLETQYF.

The J gene is TRBJ2-7, the V gene TRBV5-5; TRBD2 agrees at 11 bases. The ends lost 3 bases at V and 6 bases at J; junction bases unmatched: 11. Germline V gene data show CDR1 as SGHKS and CDR2 as YYEKEE (reference sequence). The CDR3 is 16 amino acids. The CDR3, as DNA: TGTGCCAGCAGCTCGGTCTTGGCCGGGACTAGCGGCGAGCAGTACTTC. Its protein product is CASSSVLAGTSGEQYF.